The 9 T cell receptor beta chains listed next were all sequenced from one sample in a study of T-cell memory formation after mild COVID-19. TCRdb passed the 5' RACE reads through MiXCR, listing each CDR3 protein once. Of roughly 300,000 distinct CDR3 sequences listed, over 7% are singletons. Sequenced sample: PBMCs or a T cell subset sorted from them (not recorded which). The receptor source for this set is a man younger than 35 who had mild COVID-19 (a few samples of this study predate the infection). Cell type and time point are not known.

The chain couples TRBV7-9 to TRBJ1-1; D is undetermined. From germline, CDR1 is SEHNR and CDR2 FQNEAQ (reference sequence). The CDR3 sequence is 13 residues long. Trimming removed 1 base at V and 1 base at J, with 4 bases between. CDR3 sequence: CASSLVTNTEAFF. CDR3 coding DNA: TGTGCCAGCAGCTTAGTTACGAACACTGAAGCTTTCTTT.

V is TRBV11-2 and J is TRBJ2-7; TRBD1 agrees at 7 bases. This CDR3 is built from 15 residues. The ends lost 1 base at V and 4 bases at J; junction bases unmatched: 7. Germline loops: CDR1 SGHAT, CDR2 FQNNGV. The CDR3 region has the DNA TGTGCCAGCAGCTTAGTGGCCCAGGGGGATTACGAGCAGTACGTC. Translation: CASSLVAQGDYEQYV.

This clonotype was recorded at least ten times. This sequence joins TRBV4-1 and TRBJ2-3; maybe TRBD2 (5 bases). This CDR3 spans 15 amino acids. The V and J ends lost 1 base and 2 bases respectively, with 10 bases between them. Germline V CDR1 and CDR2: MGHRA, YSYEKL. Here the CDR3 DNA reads TGCGCCAGCAGCCAAGGGGTGGACTTCACAGATACGCAGTATTTT. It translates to CASSQGVDFTDTQYF.

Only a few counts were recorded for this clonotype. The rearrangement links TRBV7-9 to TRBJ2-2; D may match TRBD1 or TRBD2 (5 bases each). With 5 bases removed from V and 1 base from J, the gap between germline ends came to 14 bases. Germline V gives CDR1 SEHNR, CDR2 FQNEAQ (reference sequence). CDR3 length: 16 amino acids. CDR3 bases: TGTGCCAGCAGCCCCATCGGGGCCCAGAACACCGGGGAGCTGTTTTTT. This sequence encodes CASSPIGAQNTGELFF.

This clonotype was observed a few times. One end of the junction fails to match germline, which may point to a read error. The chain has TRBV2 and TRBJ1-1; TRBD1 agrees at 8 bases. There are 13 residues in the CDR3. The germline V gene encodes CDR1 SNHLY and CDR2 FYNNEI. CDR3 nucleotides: TGTGCCAGCAGAAAAACAGGGGGGGCTGAGGCTTTCTTT. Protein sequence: CASRKTGGAEAFF.

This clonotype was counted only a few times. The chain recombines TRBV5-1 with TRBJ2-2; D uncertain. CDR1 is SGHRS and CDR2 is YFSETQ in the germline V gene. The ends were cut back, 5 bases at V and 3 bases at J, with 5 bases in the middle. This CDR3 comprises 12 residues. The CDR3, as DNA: TGCGCCAGCAGGACTTACACCGGGGAGCTGTTTTTT. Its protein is CASRTYTGELFF.

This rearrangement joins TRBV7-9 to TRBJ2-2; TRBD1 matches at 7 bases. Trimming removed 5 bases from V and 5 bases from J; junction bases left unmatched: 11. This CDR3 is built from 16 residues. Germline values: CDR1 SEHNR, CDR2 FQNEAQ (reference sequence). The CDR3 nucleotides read TGTGCCAGCAGCAAGGGGGCTAGCCTCGGGACCGGGGAGCTGTTTTTT. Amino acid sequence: CASSKGASLGTGELFF. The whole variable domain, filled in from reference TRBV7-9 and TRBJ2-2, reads DTGVSQNPRHKITKRGQNVTFRCDPISEHNRLYWYRQTLGQGPEFLTYFQNEAQLEKSRLLSDRFSAERPKGSFSTLEIQRTEQGDSAMYLCASSKGASLGTGELFFGEGSRLTVL.

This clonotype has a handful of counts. The CDR3 reads CASLDRRANEKLFF. CDR3 coding DNA: TGTGCCAGCTTGGATAGGCGCGCTAATGAAAAACTGTTTTTT. V is TRBV2 and J is TRBJ1-4; D remains ambiguous. The CDR3 is made up of 14 amino acids. Germline CDR1 and CDR2: SNHLY and FYNNEI. The V and J ends lost 8 bases and 3 bases respectively, with 13 bases between them.

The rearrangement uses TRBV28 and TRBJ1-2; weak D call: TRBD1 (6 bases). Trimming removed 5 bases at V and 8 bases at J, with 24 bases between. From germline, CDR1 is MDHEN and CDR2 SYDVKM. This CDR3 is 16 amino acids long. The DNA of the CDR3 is TGTGCCAGCAGTCCAATGGGGGGCCTTGAACTCGGGGGCTACACCTTC. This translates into CASSPMGGLELGGYTF.